The rows below give T cell receptor beta chains drawn from one sample of a study of PD-1 blockade in classical Hodgkin lymphoma. Using immunoSEQ multiplex PCR, the repertoire was profiled, and TCRdb retains in-frame clones only, with some absent. The sample contains under 45,000 clones, roughly 69% of which appear only once. The sequences come from peripheral blood mononuclear cells (PBMCs), collected before the fourth cycle of nivolumab. These receptors came from a human donor with classical Hodgkin lymphoma. CDR3s include the opening cysteine and the closing phenylalanine or tryptophan. The D gene is left open where the match is weak. Clone sizes are given selectively: once, few, many, or a class where the clone is expanded.

d_gene | j_gene | abundance | v_gene | CDR3aa | CDR3nt
NA | TRBJ2-5 | NA | TRBV7-2 | CASSLGIQETQYF | TGTGCCAGCAGCTTGGGCATTCAAGAGACCCAGTACTTC
NA | TRBJ2-7 | NA | TRBV7-3 | CASSLNPGNEQYF | TGTGCCAGCAGCTTAAATCCAGGAAACGAGCAGTACTTC
TRBD1 | TRBJ1-5 | NA | TRBV14 | CASNRGAGQPQHF | TGTGCCAGCAACAGGGGGGCAGGACAGCCCCAGCATTTT
NA | TRBJ2-1 | NA | TRBV7-8 | CASRPTGIYNEQFF | TGTGCCAGCAGACCGACAGGAATCTACAATGAGCAGTTCTTC
NA | TRBJ2-2 | NA | TRBV27 | CASSWTFAGELFF | TGTGCCAGCAGTTGGACTTTTGCCGGGGAGCTGTTTTTT
NA | TRBJ2-7 | NA | TRBV4-1 | CASSQDRAGAYEQYF | TGCGCCAGCAGCCAAGATCGGGCAGGGGCCTACGAGCAGTACTTC
TRBD1 | TRBJ1-4 | few | TRBV4-3 | CASSQGAGTGTEKLFF | TGCGCCAGCAGCCAAGGCGCCGGGACAGGGACTGAAAAACTGTTTTTT
TRBD1 | TRBJ2-2 | NA | TRBV30 | CAWSGTGGGAELFF | TGTGCCTGGAGTGGGACAGGGGGAGGGGCGGAGCTGTTTTTT
TRBD2 | TRBJ2-1 | NA | TRBV9 | CASSVEGTSGDPFYNEQFF | TGTGCCAGCAGCGTAGAAGGGACTAGCGGGGACCCTTTTTACAATGAGCAGTTCTTC
TRBD1 | TRBJ2-5 | NA | TRBV9 | CASSVDRGLGTQYF | TGTGCCAGCAGCGTAGACAGGGGTCTCGGGACCCAGTACTTC
TRBD1 | TRBJ1-2 | NA | TRBV7-2 | CASSAIGTGDVGYTF | TGTGCCAGCAGCGCCATCGGGACAGGGGATGTTGGCTACACCTTC
NA | TRBJ2-5 | NA | TRBV19 | CASSPGPHEPQETQYF | TGTGCCAGTAGTCCAGGGCCTCACGAACCTCAAGAGACCCAGTACTTC
NA | TRBJ2-7 | NA | TRBV11-2 | CASSLVSGEDYEQYF | TGTGCCAGCAGCTTAGTTTCGGGGGAAGACTACGAGCAGTACTTC
TRBD2 | TRBJ2-5 | NA | TRBV10-3 | CAISEGVAGVETQYF | TGTGCCATCAGTGAGGGCGTAGCGGGGGTGGAGACCCAGTACTTC
NA | TRBJ1-4 | NA | TRBV10-1 | CASVIFGTPNEKLFF | TGCGCCAGCGTTATCTTCGGGACTCCAAATGAAAAACTGTTTTTT
NA | TRBJ2-5 | few | TRBV2 | CASSEAPGGRETQYF | TGTGCCAGCAGTGAAGCACCGGGGGGCCGCGAGACCCAGTACTTC
NA | TRBJ2-7 | NA | TRBV6-5 | CASRDRYEQYF | TGTGCCAGCAGGGACCGCTACGAGCAGTACTTC
NA | TRBJ2-7 | once | TRBV18 | CASRAPRSGSYEQYF | TGTGCCAGCAGAGCCCCCCGTTCGGGCTCCTACGAGCAGTACTTC
NA | TRBJ2-1 | NA | TRBV10-3 | CAISESGGGNEQFF | TGTGCCATCAGTGAGTCGGGAGGGGGGAATGAGCAGTTCTTC
NA | TRBJ1-1 | few | TRBV27 | CASSSITPLVGDEAFF | TGTGCCAGCAGCTCTATTACCCCTCTTGTGGGGGATGAAGCTTTCTTT
NA | TRBJ1-5 | NA | TRBV6-1 | CASSPYGSGNQPQHF | TGTGCCAGCAGTCCCTACGGGAGTGGGAATCAGCCCCAGCATTTT
TRBD1 | TRBJ1-6 | NA | TRBV5-4 | CASSLGKRGQGDSPLHF | TGTGCCAGCAGCTTGGGAAAACGTGGACAGGGGGATTCACCCCTCCACTTT
TRBD2 | TRBJ2-2 | NA | TRBV14 | CASSLRGLAGTGELFF | TGTGCCAGCAGCCTACGAGGACTAGCCGGCACCGGGGAGCTGTTTTTT
TRBD2 | TRBJ2-5 | NA | TRBV5-4 | CASSSFGVAGEETQYF | TGTGCCAGCAGCTCCTTTGGGGTAGCGGGGGAAGAGACCCAGTACTTC
NA | TRBJ2-6 | NA | TRBV5-1 | CASSSSILPAGANVLTF | TGCGCCAGCAGCTCCAGTATACTCCCCGCGGGGGCCAACGTCCTGACTTTC
TRBD1 | TRBJ2-3 | NA | TRBV29-1 | CSVANRRDRLTDTQYF | TGCAGCGTAGCCAACCGAAGGGACAGACTCACAGATACGCAGTATTTT
NA | TRBJ2-3 | once | TRBV13 | CASSHLTDTDTQYF | TGTGCCAGCAGCCACCTCACTGACACAGATACGCAGTATTTT
TRBD2 | TRBJ2-1 | NA | TRBV2 | CASSILSKIPSGGAYEQFF | TGTGCCAGCAGTATCCTCTCCAAAATACCTAGCGGGGGGGCCTATGAGCAGTTCTTC
TRBD1 | TRBJ2-7 | NA | TRBV7-6 | CASSLWTGGFYEQYF | TGTGCCAGCAGCCTGTGGACAGGGGGCTTCTACGAGCAGTACTTC
NA | TRBJ1-2 | medium-sized | TRBV7-2 | CASIDSLANYGYTF | TGTGCCAGCATCGACAGCTTAGCTAACTATGGCTACACCTTC
TRBD1 | TRBJ1-6 | NA | TRBV9 | CASRGQGGSPLHF | TGTGCCAGCAGAGGACAGGGAGGGTCACCCCTCCACTTT
TRBD2 | TRBJ2-1 | few | TRBV19 | CASTTSGGGNEQFF | TGTGCCAGTACAACTAGCGGGGGAGGGAATGAGCAGTTCTTC
NA | TRBJ2-2 | NA | TRBV7-9 | CASSPRGANTGELFF | TGTGCCAGCAGCCCCAGGGGGGCGAACACCGGGGAGCTGTTTTTT
NA | TRBJ1-2 | NA | TRBV29-1 | CSGRGEAGYTF | TGCAGCGGGCGGGGGGAGGCTGGCTACACCTTC
NA | TRBJ2-7 | many | TRBV5-8 | CASSTRDTAYEQYF | TGTGCCAGCAGCACAAGGGACACTGCGTACGAGCAGTACTTC
NA | TRBJ2-7 | NA | TRBV30 | CAWRGGTPNFQLEQYF | TGTGCCTGGAGAGGGGGGACTCCGAACTTCCAACTCGAGCAGTACTTC
TRBD2 | TRBJ2-1 | NA | TRBV4-1 | CASSETSGGANEQFF | TGCGCCAGCAGCGAGACTAGCGGGGGGGCCAATGAGCAGTTCTTC
NA | TRBJ1-6 | NA | TRBV2 | CASSEQGGSPLHF | TGTGCCAGCAGTGAACAGGGAGGTTCACCCCTCCACTTT
NA | TRBJ2-3 | NA | TRBV5-8 | CASSLGGLFISVTDTQYF | TGTGCCAGCAGCCTGGGAGGACTCTTTATTTCAGTCACAGATACGCAGTATTTT
NA | TRBJ2-7 | NA | TRBV11-1 | CASSFGPLYEQYF | TGTGCCAGCAGCTTCGGACCCCTCTACGAGCAGTACTTC
NA | TRBJ2-7 | NA | TRBV11-2 | CASSLAAGHYEQYF | TGTGCCAGCAGCTTAGCAGCGGGCCACTACGAGCAGTACTTC
TRBD2 | TRBJ2-1 | NA | TRBV7-6 | CASSQTGGIYNEQFF | TGTGCCAGCAGCCAGACGGGGGGTATATACAATGAGCAGTTCTTC
NA | TRBJ2-7 | few | TRBV7-8 | CASSLGVQGYEQYF | TGTGCCAGCAGCTTAGGGGTACAGGGCTACGAGCAGTACTTC
NA | TRBJ2-1 | NA | TRBV11-3 | CASSPGDGYYNEQFF | TGTGCCAGCAGCCCCGGTGATGGCTATTACAATGAGCAGTTCTTC
NA | TRBJ1-1 | NA | TRBV4-1 | CASRGTLKNTEAFF | TGCGCCAGCAGGGGGACGCTTAAGAACACTGAAGCTTTCTTT
NA | TRBJ2-7 | NA | TRBV6-6 | CASRNRAGYHEQYF | TGTGCCAGCAGAAACAGGGCGGGTTACCACGAGCAGTACTTC
NA | TRBJ2-5 | NA | TRBV11-2 | CASSLFPKIVQETQYF | TGTGCCAGCAGCTTATTCCCCAAGATTGTCCAAGAGACCCAGTACTTC
NA | TRBJ1-2 | NA | TRBV5-4 | CASSLQRPVISGGYTF | TGTGCCAGCAGCCTACAAAGGCCTGTTATATCTGGGGGCTACACCTTC
NA | TRBJ2-1 | NA | TRBV4-2 | CASSPSVGAAYEQFF | TGTGCCAGCAGCCCGAGCGTGGGGGCCGCTTATGAGCAGTTCTTC
NA | TRBJ1-6 | NA | TRBV19 | CASSIDFGGSPLHF | TGTGCCAGTAGTATAGACTTTGGCGGGTCACCCCTCCACTTT
TRBD2 | TRBJ2-5 | NA | TRBV27 | CASRPFGTSGRVGETQYF | TGTGCCAGCAGGCCGTTCGGGACTAGCGGTAGGGTGGGAGAGACCCAGTACTTC
NA | TRBJ2-1 | NA | TRBV4-1 | CASSQEGDPIAEEQFF | TGCGCCAGCAGCCAAGAAGGAGATCCCATAGCAGAGGAGCAGTTCTTC
NA | TRBJ2-3 | NA | TRBV4-1 | CASSTRQEHTDTQYF | TGCGCCAGCAGCACCCGACAGGAACACACAGATACGCAGTATTTT
TRBD1 | TRBJ1-2 | few | TRBV7-8 | CASSSRDRYGYTF | TGTGCCAGCAGCTCCCGGGACAGATATGGCTACACCTTC